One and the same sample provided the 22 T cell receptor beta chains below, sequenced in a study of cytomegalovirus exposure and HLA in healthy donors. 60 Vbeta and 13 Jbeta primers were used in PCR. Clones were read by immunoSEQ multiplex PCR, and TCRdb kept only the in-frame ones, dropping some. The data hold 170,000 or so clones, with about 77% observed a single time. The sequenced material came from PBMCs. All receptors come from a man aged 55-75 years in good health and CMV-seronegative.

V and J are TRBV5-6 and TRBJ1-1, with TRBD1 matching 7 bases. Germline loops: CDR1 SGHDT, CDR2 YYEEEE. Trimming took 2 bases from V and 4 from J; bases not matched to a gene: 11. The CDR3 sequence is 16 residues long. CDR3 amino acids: CASSFRDRYPGTEAFF. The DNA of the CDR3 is TGTGCCAGCAGCTTCCGGGACAGATACCCGGGCACTGAAGCTTTCTTT.

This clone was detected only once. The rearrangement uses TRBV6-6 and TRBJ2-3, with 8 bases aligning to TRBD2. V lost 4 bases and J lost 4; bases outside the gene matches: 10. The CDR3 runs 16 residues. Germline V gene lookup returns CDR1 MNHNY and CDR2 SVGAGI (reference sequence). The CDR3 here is CASSSFRPGGADTQYF. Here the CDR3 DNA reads TGTGCCAGCAGTTCCTTCCGACCGGGAGGGGCAGATACGCAGTATTTT.

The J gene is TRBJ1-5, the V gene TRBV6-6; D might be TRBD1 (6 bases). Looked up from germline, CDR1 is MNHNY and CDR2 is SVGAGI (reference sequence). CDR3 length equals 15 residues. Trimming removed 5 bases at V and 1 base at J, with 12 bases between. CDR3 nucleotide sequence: TGTGCCAGCAGTGTGGGGGGGGCCAGCAATCAGCCCCAGCATTTT. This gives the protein CASSVGGASNQPQHF.

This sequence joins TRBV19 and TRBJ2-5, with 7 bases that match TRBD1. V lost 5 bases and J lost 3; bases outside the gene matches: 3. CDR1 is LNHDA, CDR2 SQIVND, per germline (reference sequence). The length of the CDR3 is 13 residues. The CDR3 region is CASSADREETQYF. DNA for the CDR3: TGTGCCAGTAGTGCTGACAGGGAAGAGACCCAGTACTTC.

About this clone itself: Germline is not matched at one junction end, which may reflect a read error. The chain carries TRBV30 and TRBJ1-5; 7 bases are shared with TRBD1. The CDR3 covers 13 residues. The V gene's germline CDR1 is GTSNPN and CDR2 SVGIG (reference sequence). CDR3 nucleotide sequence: TGTGCCTGGAGACAGGGGAGCAATCAGCCCCAGAATTTT. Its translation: CAWRQGSNQPQNF.

Here the CDR3 reads CASSLGGTGGLYEQYF. In DNA, the CDR3 is TGTGCCAGCAGCCTGGGGGGGACAGGGGGCCTCTACGAGCAGTACTTC. The rearrangement joins TRBV5-6 to TRBJ2-7; 12 bases line up with TRBD1. J gave up 3 bases and V 4 bases, and 8 bases lay outside the gene matches. This CDR3 contains 16 residues. The V gene's germline CDR1 is SGHDT and CDR2 YYEEEE.

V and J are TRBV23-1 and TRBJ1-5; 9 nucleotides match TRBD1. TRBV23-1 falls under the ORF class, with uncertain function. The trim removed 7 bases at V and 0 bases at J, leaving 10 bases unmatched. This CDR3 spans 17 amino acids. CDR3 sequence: CASILGQGPDSNQPQHF. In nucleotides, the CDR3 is TGCGCCAGCATCCTCGGACAGGGGCCGGATAGCAATCAGCCCCAGCATTTT.

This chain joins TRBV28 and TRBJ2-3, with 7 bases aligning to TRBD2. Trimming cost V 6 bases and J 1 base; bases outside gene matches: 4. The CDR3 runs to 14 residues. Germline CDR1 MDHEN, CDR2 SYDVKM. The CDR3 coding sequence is TGTGCCAGCAGACCAAGCGGGGGCACAGATACGCAGTATTTT. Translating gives CASRPSGGTDTQYF. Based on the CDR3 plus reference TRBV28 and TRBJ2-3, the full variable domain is DVKVTQSSRYLVKRTGEKVFLECVQDMDHENMFWYRQDPGLGLRLIYFSYDVKMKEKGDIPEGYSVSREKKERFSLILESASTNQTSMYLCASRPSGGTDTQYFGPGTRLTVL.

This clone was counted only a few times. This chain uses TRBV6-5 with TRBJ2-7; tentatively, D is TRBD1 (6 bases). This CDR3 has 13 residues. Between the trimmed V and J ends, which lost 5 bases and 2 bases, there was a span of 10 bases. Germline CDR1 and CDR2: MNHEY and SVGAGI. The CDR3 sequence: CASSRTVTYEQYF. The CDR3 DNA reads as TGTGCCAGCAGTAGGACAGTTACCTACGAGCAGTACTTC.

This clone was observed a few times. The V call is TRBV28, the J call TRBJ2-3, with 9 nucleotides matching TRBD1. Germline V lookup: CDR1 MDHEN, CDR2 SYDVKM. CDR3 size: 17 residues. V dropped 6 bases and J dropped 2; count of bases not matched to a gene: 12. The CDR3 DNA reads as TGTGCCAGCAGGCGGGACAGGGCGAGCGGATTCACAGATACGCAGTATTTT. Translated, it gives CASRRDRASGFTDTQYF.

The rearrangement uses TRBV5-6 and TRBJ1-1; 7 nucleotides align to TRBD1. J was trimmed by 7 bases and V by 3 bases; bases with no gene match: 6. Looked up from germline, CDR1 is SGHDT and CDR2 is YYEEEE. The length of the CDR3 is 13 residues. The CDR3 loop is CASSYVGQVEAFF. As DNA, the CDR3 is TGTGCCAGCAGCTACGTTGGACAGGTTGAAGCTTTCTTT.

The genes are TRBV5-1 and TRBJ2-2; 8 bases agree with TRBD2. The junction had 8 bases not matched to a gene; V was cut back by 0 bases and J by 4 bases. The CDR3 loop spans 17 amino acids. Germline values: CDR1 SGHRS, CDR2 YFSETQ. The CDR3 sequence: CASSLDAPSGSTGELFF. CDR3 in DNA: TGCGCCAGCAGCTTGGATGCTCCCAGCGGGAGCACCGGGGAGCTGTTTTTT.

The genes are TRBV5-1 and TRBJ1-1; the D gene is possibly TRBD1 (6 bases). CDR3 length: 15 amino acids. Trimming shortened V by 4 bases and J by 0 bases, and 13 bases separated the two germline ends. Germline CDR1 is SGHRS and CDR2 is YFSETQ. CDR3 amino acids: CASSRKQGMNTEAFF. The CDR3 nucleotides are TGCGCCAGCAGCAGGAAACAGGGAATGAACACTGAAGCTTTCTTT.

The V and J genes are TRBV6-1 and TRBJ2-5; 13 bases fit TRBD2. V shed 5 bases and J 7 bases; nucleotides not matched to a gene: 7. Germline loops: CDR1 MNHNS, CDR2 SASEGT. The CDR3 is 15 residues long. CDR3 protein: CASSQGLAGLGTQYF. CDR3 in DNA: TGTGCCAGCAGTCAGGGACTAGCGGGGCTCGGGACCCAGTACTTC.

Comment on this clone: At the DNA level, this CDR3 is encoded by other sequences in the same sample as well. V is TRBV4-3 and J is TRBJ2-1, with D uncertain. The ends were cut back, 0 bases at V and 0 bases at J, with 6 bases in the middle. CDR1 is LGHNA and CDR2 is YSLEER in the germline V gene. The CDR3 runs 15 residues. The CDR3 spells CASSQDRGSYNEQFF. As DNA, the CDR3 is TGCGCCAGCAGCCAAGATCGCGGCTCCTACAATGAGCAGTTCTTC.

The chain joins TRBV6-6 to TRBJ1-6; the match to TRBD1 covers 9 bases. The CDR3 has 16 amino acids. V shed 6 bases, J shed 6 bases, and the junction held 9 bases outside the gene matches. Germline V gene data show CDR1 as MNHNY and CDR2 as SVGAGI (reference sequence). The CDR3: CASSPDRGLVNSPLHF. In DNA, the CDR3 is TGTGCCAGCAGCCCGGACAGGGGTCTCGTTAATTCACCCCTCCACTTT.

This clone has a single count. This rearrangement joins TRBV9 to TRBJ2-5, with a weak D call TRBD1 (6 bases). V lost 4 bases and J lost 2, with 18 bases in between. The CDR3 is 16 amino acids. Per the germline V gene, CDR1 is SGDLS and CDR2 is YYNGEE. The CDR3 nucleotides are TGTGCCAGCAGCACCCGTTTGGACAGAACACAAGAGACCCAGTACTTC. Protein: CASSTRLDRTQETQYF.

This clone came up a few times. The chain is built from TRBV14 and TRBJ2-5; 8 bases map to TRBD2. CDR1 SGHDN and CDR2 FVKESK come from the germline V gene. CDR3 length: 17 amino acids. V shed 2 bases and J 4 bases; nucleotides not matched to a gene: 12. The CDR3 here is CASSQPWVAGSGETQYF. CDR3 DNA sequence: TGTGCCAGCAGCCAACCCTGGGTAGCGGGAAGTGGAGAGACCCAGTACTTC.

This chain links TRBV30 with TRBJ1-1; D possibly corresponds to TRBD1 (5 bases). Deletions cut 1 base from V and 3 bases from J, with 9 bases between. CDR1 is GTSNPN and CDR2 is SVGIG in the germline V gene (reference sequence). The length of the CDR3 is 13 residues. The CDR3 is CAWSGAGYTEAFF. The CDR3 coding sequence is TGTGCCTGGAGTGGAGCAGGGTACACTGAAGCTTTCTTT. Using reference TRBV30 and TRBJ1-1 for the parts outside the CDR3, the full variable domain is SQTIHQWPATLVQPVGSPLSLECTVEGTSNPNLYWYRQAAGRGLQLLFYSVGIGQISSEVPQNLSASRPQDRQFILSSKKLLLSDSGFYLCAWSGAGYTEAFFGQGTRLTVV.

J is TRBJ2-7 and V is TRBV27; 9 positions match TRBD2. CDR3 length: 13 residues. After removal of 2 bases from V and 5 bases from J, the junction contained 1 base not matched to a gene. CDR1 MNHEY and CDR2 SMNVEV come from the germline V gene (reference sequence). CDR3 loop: CASSLASGNEQYF. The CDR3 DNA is TGTGCCAGCAGTTTAGCTAGCGGGAACGAGCAGTACTTC.

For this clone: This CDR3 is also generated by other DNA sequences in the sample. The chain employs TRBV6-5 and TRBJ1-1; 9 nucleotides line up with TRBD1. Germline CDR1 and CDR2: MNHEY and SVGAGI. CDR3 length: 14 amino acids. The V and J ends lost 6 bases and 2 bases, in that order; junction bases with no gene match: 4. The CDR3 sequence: CASRGTGSNTEAFF. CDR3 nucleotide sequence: TGTGCCAGCAGAGGGACAGGGTCCAACACTGAAGCTTTCTTT.

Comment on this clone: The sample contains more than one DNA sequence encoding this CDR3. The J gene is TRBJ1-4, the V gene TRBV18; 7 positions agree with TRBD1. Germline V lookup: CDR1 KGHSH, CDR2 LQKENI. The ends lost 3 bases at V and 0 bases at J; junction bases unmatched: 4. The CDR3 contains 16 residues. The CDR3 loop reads CASSPRTGATNEKLFF. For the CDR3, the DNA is TGTGCCAGCTCACCCCGAACAGGGGCAACTAATGAAAAACTGTTTTTT.